This TCR beta chain was identified during a study of T cells expressing NK-cell markers. TCRdb re-called the 5' RACE reads, yielding one record per CDR3 amino acid sequence without DNA. The clone table shows about 460,000 distinct CDR3 sequences, with the ten largest holding almost 1.5%. This TCR derives from a woman between 50 and 59 years old in good health. Sequenced material: blood T cells: a sorted CD56 or NKG2C T cell subset, CD4+ or CD8+ T cells, or bulk PBMC T cells (not recorded which).

CDR3 in amino acids: CASSLQDPTNEKLFF. The V and J genes are TRBV5-1 and TRBJ1-4; TCRdb indicates TRBD1, and absent DNA this call remains unverified. Germline-derived CDR1 and CDR2 are SGHRS and YFSETQ. This CDR3 region has 15 residues.